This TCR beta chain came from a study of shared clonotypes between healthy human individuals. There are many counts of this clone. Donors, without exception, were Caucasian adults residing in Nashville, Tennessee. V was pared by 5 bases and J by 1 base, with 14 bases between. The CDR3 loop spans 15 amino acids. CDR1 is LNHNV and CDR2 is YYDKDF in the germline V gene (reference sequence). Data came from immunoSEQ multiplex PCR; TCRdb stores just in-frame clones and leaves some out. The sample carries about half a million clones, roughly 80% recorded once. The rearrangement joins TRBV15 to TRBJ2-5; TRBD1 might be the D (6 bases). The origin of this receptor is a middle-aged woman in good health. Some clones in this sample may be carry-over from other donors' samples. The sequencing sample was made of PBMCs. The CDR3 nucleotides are TGTGCCACCAGCGGATCCGGACAGTCCCAAGAGACCCAGTACTTC. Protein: CATSGSGQSQETQYF.